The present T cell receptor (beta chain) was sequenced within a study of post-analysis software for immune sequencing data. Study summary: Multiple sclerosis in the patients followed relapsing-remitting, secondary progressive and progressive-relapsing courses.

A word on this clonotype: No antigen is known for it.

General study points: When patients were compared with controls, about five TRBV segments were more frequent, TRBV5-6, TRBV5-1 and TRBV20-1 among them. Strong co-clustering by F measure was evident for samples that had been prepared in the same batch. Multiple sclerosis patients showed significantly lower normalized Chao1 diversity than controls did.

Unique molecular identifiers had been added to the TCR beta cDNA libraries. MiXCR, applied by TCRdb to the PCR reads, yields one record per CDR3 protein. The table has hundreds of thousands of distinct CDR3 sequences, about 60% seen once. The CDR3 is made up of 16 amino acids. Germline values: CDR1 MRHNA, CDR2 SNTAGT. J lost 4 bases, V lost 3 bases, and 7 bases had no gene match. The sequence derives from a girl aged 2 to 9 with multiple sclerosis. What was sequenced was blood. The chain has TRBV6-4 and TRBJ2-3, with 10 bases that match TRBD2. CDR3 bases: TGTGCCAGCAGTGATACGGGTAGCGGGAGGCCAGATACGCAGTATTTT. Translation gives CASSDTGSGRPDTQYF.